What follows are 5 T cell receptor beta chains derived from one specimen sequenced in a study of T cells in Graves' hyperthyroidism and ophthalmopathy. RNA transcripts yielded amplified TCR beta CDR3 regions. RT-PCR in the first round (using the HTBI primer set) targeted the TCR CDR3. TCRdb itself ran the multiplex PCR reads through MiXCR, one entry per CDR3 protein. The sample has 600,000 to 700,000 distinct CDR3 sequences, nearly 45% seen once; the top ten hold 7% to 7.5%. The sequenced material came from peripheral blood or thyroid tissue (not recorded which). These receptors came from an adult man with Graves' disease, either hyperthyroidism or ophthalmopathy (not recorded which).

The chain links TRBV2 to TRBJ1-5; maybe TRBD1 (5 bases). The CDR3 has 14 residues. Germline V gene sequence: CDR1 SNHLY, CDR2 FYNNEI. V was trimmed by 5 bases and J by 7 bases, leaving 15 bases between them. CDR3 DNA sequence: TGTGCCAGCAGTTTATCCAGGGAAGGGCAGCCCCAGCATTTT. Its translation: CASSLSREGQPQHF.

The V gene is TRBV12-3 or TRBV12-4, the J gene TRBJ1-5; D remains ambiguous. V gave up 6 bases and J gave up 3 bases, with 12 bases separating them. The CDR3 runs to 14 residues. CDR3 nucleotide sequence: TGTGCCAGCAGCCAAGCACAGAACAATCAGCCCCAGCATTTT. It yields the protein CASSQAQNNQPQHF.

In this sample, this clonotype turned up many times. The chain employs TRBV5-1 and TRBJ2-7; 7 positions match TRBD1. Trimming took 4 bases from V and 2 from J; bases not matched to a gene: 6. The CDR3 covers 14 residues. Germline CDR1 and CDR2: SGHRS and YFSETQ. Written as DNA, the CDR3 is TGCGCCAGCAGCCTAGGGACAGTCGCCTACGAGCAGTACTTC. Its translation is CASSLGTVAYEQYF.

V is TRBV4-1 and J is TRBJ2-7; the D gene is possibly TRBD1 (5 bases). Trimming stripped 1 base from V and 3 bases from J, with 13 bases between. CDR3 length: 15 amino acids. Germline V gene sequence: CDR1 MGHRA, CDR2 YSYEKL. DNA for the CDR3: TGCGCCAGCAGCCAAGCGGCGCAGGGTCGCTACGAGCAGTACTTC. Translating gives CASSQAAQGRYEQYF.

The J gene is TRBJ2-7, the V gene TRBV7-3, with D perhaps matching TRBD2 (5 bases). Trimming removed 5 bases at V and 2 bases at J, with 13 bases between. This CDR3 has 14 amino acids. CDR1 is SGHTA and CDR2 is FQGTGA in the germline V gene. The CDR3 reads CASSPSGMAYEQYF. In DNA, the CDR3 is TGTGCCAGCAGCCCCTCGGGGATGGCCTACGAGCAGTACTTC.